The 3 T cell receptor beta chains below were found in one sample sequenced in a study of shared clonotypes between healthy human individuals. This table comes from immunoSEQ multiplex PCR, and its TCRdb copy is limited to in-frame clones, with some not included. This table has approximately 2.1 million clones, roughly 93% appearing once. The sample taken for sequencing was naive CD4+ T cells from PBMCs. As for subset: CD45RA+ positively selected. The receptors shown here come from a man between 18 and 29 years old in good health. Some clones in this sample may be carry-over from other donors' samples.

The chain links TRBV7-2 to TRBJ1-1; D call uncertain. Germline CDR1 and CDR2: SGHTA and FQGNSA. V was trimmed by 5 bases and J by 1 base, leaving 8 bases between them. The CDR3 contains 13 residues. The CDR3 protein is CASSPTRNTEAFF. The DNA of the CDR3 is TGTGCCAGCAGCCCCACGAGGAACACTGAAGCTTTCTTT.

The CDR3 is CASSSRDRAHEQYF. DNA of the CDR3: TGTGCCAGTAGCTCCCGGGACAGGGCTCACGAGCAGTACTTC. The chain has TRBV19 and TRBJ2-7, with 9 bases identical to TRBD1. The CDR3 spans 14 residues. Trimming cost V 6 bases and J 5 bases; bases outside gene matches: 8. The germline CDR1 and CDR2 sequences are LNHDA and SQIVND (reference sequence).

The chain carries TRBV5-1 and TRBJ2-5; 11 bases line up with TRBD2. The CDR3 runs 15 residues. Trimming took 4 bases from V and 4 from J; bases not matched to a gene: 6. The germline V gene has CDR1 SGHRS and CDR2 YFSETQ. This CDR3 is CASSPVAGGRETQYF. The CDR3 region has the DNA TGCGCCAGCAGCCCCGTAGCGGGAGGGCGAGAGACCCAGTACTTC.